This TCR beta chain was obtained from a study of beta chain features in type 1 diabetes. The overall study: Patient and healthy donor groups were alike in age, gender and cell yields. Examination covered approximately 100 million sorted cells spanning all samples.

The entirety of the isolated RNA underwent reverse transcription, so expressed TCRB transcripts were sequenced. Produced via immunoSEQ multiplex PCR; TCRdb's table is partial and in-frame only. The sample holds approximately 110,000 clones, almost 40% seen once. The germline gives CDR1 LNHDA, CDR2 SQIVND (reference sequence). The CDR3 length is 18 residues. Trimming removed 11 bases from V and 0 bases from J; junction bases left unmatched: 13. The study, taken as a whole, reports: Individuals with type 1 diabetes displayed fewer insertions and more deletions at VDJ junctions. Within each of all four CD4+ subsets, Type 1 diabetes patients had TCRB CDR3s that were moderately but significantly shorter.

This clone occurred a few times. Antigen unknown. The sequence came from a woman aged 18-30 years in good health. Sample: stem cell memory CD4+ T cells from blood. V is TRBV19 and J is TRBJ2-3; TRBD2 matches at 14 bases. The CDR3 protein is CAGPGLAGDTSSTDTQYF. In nucleotides, the CDR3 is TGTGCCGGACCGGGACTAGCGGGAGATACGTCTAGCACAGATACGCAGTATTTT.